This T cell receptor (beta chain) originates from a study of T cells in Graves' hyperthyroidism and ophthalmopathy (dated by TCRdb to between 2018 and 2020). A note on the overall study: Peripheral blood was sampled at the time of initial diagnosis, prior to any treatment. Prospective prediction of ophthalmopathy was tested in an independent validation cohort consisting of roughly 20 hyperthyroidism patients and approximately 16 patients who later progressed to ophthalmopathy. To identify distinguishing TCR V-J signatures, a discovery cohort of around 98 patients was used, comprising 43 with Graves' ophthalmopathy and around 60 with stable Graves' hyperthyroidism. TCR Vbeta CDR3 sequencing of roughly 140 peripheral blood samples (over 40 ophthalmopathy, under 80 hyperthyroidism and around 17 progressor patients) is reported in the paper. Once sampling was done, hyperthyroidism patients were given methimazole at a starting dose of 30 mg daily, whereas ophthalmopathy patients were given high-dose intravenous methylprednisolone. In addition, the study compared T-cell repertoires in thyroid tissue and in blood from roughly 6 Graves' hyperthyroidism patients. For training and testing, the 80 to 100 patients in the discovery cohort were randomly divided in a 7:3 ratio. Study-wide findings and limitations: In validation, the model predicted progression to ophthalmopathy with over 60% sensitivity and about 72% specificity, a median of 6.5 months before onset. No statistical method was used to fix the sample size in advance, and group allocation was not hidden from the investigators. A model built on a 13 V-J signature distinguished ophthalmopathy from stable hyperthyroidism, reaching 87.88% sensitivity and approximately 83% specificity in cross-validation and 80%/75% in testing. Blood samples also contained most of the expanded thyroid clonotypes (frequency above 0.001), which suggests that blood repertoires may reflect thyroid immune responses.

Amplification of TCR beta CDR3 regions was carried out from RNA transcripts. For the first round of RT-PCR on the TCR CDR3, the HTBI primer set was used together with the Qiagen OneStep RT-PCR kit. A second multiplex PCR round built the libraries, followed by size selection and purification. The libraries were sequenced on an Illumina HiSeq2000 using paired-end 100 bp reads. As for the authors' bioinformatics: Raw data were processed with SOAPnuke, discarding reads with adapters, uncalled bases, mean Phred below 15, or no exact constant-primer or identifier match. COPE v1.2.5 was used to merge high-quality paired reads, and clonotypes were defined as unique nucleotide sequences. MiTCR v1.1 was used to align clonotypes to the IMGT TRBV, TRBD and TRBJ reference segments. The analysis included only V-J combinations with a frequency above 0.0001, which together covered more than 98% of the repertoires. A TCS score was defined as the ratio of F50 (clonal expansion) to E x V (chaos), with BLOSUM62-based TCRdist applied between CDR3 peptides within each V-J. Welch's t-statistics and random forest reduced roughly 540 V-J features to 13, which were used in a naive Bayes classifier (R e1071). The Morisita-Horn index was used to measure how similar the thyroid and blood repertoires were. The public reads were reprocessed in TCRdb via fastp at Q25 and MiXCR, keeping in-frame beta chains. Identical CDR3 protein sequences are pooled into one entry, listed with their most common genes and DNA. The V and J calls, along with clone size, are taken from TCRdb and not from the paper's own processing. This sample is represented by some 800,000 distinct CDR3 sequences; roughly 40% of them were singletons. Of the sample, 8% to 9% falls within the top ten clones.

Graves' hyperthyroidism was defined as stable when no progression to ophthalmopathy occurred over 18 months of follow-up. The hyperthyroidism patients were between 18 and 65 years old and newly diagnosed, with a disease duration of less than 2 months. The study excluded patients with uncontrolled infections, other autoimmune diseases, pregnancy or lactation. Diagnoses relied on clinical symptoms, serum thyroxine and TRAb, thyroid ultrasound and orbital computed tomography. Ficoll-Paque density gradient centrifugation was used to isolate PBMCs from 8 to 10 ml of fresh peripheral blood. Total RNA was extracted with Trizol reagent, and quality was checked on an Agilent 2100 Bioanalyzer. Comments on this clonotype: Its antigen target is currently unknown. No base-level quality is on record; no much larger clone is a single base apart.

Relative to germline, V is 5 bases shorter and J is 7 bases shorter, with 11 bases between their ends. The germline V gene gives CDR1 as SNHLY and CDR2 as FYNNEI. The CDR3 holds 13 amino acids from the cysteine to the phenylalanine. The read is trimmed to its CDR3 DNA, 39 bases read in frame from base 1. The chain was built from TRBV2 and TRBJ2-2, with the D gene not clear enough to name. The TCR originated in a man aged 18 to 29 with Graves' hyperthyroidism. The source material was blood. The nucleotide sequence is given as TGTGCCAGCAGTTTATATGTGGACGGGGAGCTGTTTTTT. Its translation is CASSLYVDGELFF. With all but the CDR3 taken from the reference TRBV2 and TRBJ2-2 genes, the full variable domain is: EPEVTQTPSHQVTQMGQEVILRCVPISNHLYFYWYRQILGQKVEFLVSFYNNEISEKSEIFDDQFSVERPDGSNFTLKIRSTKLEDSAMYFCASSLYVDGELFFGEGSRLTVL.